This T cell receptor (beta chain) was sequenced for a study of blood T cell repertoires in COVID-19. Study details: Sources were T cells, B-cell-depleted T cells, or PBMCs; the material itself was cDNA or gDNA.

This CDR3 spans 15 amino acids. CDR1 MNHEY and CDR2 SVGAGI come from the germline V gene. V dropped 0 bases and J dropped 6 bases, with 14 bases sitting between them. Per the original data handling: Reference gene primer amplification yielded estimated nucleated cell counts. Profiling relied on immunoSEQ multiplex PCR, and the TCRdb table lists in-frame clones only, not all of them. For V, J and clone size, that table is used; D and trimming come from the DNA. The sample has some 99,000 clones; 75% to 90% are singletons. The specimen sequenced was peripheral blood. This sequence originates from a woman between 50 and 59 years old with acute or convalescent COVID-19. This sequence joins TRBV6-5 and TRBJ2-5, with D perhaps matching TRBD1 (6 bases). CDR3: CASSYSKSRGKTQYF. In nucleotides, the CDR3 is TGTGCCAGCAGTTACTCGAAATCCAGGGGAAAGACCCAGTACTTC.